Below, 22 T cell receptor beta chains from the same sample are listed, as sequenced in a study of blood T cell repertoires in COVID-19. The method was immunoSEQ multiplex PCR; TCRdb's version includes in-frame clones alone and lacks a portion of them. The sample includes fewer than 75,000 clones, over 75% seen only once; the top ten take approximately 6.9%. The sample comprised peripheral blood. These receptors originate from a man aged 60-69 years with active or convalescent COVID-19.

The gene calls are TRBV5-1 and TRBJ2-1; the match to TRBD2 covers 10 bases. This CDR3 is built from 19 residues. The V gene's germline CDR1 is SGHRS and CDR2 YFSETQ. J lost 2 bases, V lost 0 bases, and 11 bases had no gene match. The CDR3 reads CASSLAALAGVTPYNEQFF. In nucleotides, the CDR3 is TGCGCCAGCAGCTTGGCCGCTCTAGCGGGGGTCACACCCTACAATGAGCAGTTCTTC.

The chain carries TRBV7-9 and TRBJ2-3; D call uncertain. Per the germline V gene, CDR1 is SEHNR and CDR2 is FQNEAQ (reference sequence). CDR3 length: 16 residues. V gave up 5 bases and J gave up 0 bases, with 15 bases separating them. The CDR3 region has the DNA TGTGCCAGCAGCCAAGCTGGTGCGACAAGCACAGATACGCAGTATTTT. Encoded protein: CASSQAGATSTDTQYF.

The chain joins TRBV6-4 to TRBJ2-7; 8 bases line up with TRBD1. CDR1 and CDR2 from the germline V gene are MRHNA and SNTAGT. CDR3 size: 13 residues. V lost 8 bases, J lost 6 bases, and 9 bases stayed unmatched. CDR3 loop: CASARTGSPEQYF. The CDR3 DNA reads as TGTGCCAGCGCTCGGACAGGGTCACCCGAGCAGTACTTC.

This rearrangement joins TRBV19 to TRBJ1-6; 7 bases align to TRBD1. Trimming took 8 bases from V and 7 from J; bases not matched to a gene: 8. CDR3 length: 14 residues. CDR1 LNHDA and CDR2 SQIVND come from the germline V gene (reference sequence). The chain's CDR3 is CASDDRARNSPLHF. For the CDR3, the DNA is TGTGCCAGTGATGACAGGGCGAGAAATTCACCCCTCCACTTT. Based on the CDR3 plus reference TRBV19 and TRBJ1-6, the full variable domain is DGGITQSPKYLFRKEGQNVTLSCEQNLNHDAMYWYRQDPGQGLRLIYYSQIVNDFQKGDIAEGYSVSREKKESFPLTVTSAQKNPTAFYLCASDDRARNSPLHFGNGTRLTVT.

The V call is TRBV3-1 (or the pseudogene TRBV3-2), the J call TRBJ2-1; D is perhaps TRBD2 (7 bases). Germline V gene lookup returns CDR1 LGHDT and CDR2 YNNKEL (reference sequence). The CDR3 totals 16 residues. Trimming took off 2 bases at V and 6 bases at J, with 17 bases between the two ends. CDR3 amino acids: CASSQRGARRGNEQFF. CDR3 coding DNA: TGTGCCAGCAGCCAACGGGGGGCGCGTCGGGGCAATGAGCAGTTCTTC.

The CDR3 nucleotides read TGTGCCAGCAGCTTAAGAGACAGGGGGCTATGGACTGAAGCTTTCTTT. It yields the protein CASSLRDRGLWTEAFF. The chain couples TRBV5-4 to TRBJ1-1; 10 bases align to TRBD1. The CDR3 length is 16 residues. Germline-derived CDR1 and CDR2 are SGHNT and YYREEE (reference sequence). V lost 2 bases, J lost 5 bases, and 9 bases stayed unmatched.

This chain connects TRBV2 to TRBJ2-7; 10 bases are shared with TRBD2. The germline CDR1 and CDR2 sequences are SNHLY and FYNNEI. The CDR3 is 18 residues long. The J segment lost 1 base and the V segment lost 4 bases, leaving 13 bases of the junction unmatched. CDR3 loop: CASSALKTSSGRSYEQYF. For the CDR3, the DNA is TGTGCCAGCAGTGCGCTGAAGACTAGTAGCGGGAGGTCCTACGAGCAGTACTTC.

The chain couples TRBV4-1 to TRBJ1-4, with 9 bases fitting TRBD1. The CDR3 is made up of 18 amino acids. Germline lookup yields CDR1 MGHRA and CDR2 YSYEKL. V trimming: 5 bases; J trimming: 7 bases; junction bases outside the gene matches: 17. The CDR3 reads CASSYKGAPGQGPEKLFF. CDR3 sequence (DNA): TGCGCCAGCAGCTACAAGGGAGCCCCGGGACAGGGTCCTGAAAAACTGTTTTTT.

The CDR3 bases are TGTGCCAGCAGTGGGACATATGGCTACACCTTC. Protein product: CASSGTYGYTF. V gene TRBV2 combines with J gene TRBJ1-2; TRBD1 might be the D (5 bases). Germline V lookup: CDR1 SNHLY, CDR2 FYNNEI. There are 11 residues in the CDR3. The germline V and J ends were trimmed by 4 bases and 5 bases, with 5 bases remaining between them.

With respect to this clone: This likely comes from a read error, as the CDR3 has no conserved phenylalanine or tryptophan at its end. The limits of the CDR3 on the DNA are not certain, so only TCRdb's listed CDR3 is given. This chain joins TRBV11-2 and TRBJ1-2; no DNA check was done on the table's D call, TRBD1. CDR1 and CDR2 from the germline V gene are SGHAT and FQNNGV. Inclusive of both ends, the CDR3 amounts to 13 amino acids. The CDR3 sequence: CASSSPPGGGLST.

This clone has only a few counts. An end of the junction differs from the germline gene, which may be a read error. J is TRBJ1-2 and V is TRBV19, with a weak D call TRBD1 (6 bases). This CDR3 region has 13 residues. Germline V CDR1 and CDR2: LNHDA, SQIVND (reference sequence). In DNA form, the CDR3 reads TGTGCCAGTAACCCGGACAGAACCACACCCTACGCCTTC. Protein: CASNPDRTTPYAF.

V usage is TRBV6-5 and J usage is TRBJ1-2; perhaps TRBD1 as D (5 bases). V shed 5 bases and J shed 2 bases, with 9 bases lying between them. CDR1 and CDR2 from the germline V gene are MNHEY and SVGAGI. This CDR3 has 13 residues. The CDR3: CASSRQLNYGYTF. The CDR3 nucleotides read TGTGCCAGCAGTCGACAGTTAAACTATGGCTACACCTTC.

The chain employs TRBV9 and TRBJ2-1, with 16 nucleotides matching TRBD2. The CDR3 is 16 amino acids. Germline V lookup: CDR1 SGDLS, CDR2 YYNGEE. J gave up 9 bases and V 3 bases, and 6 bases lay outside the gene matches. The DNA for the CDR3 is TGTGCCAGCAGCGGATACGGGACTAGCGGGAGGGGTGAGCAGTTCTTC. It yields the protein CASSGYGTSGRGEQFF. Full variable domain (rest looked up from reference TRBV9 and TRBJ2-1): DSGVTQTPKHLITATGQRVTLRCSPRSGDLSVYWYQQSLDQGLQFLIQYYNGEERAKGNILERFSAQQFPDLHSELNLSSLELGDSALYFCASSGYGTSGRGEQFFGPGTRLTVL.

V gene TRBV24-1 combines with J gene TRBJ1-5, with 9 bases fitting TRBD1. The germline V gene has CDR1 KGHDR and CDR2 SFDVKD. V was clipped by 3 bases and J by 5 bases; unmatched bases: 7. The CDR3 loop spans 16 amino acids. Written as DNA, the CDR3 is TGTGCCACCAGTGATGCCGGGACAGGGCGGCATCAGCCCCAGCATTTT. This translates into CATSDAGTGRHQPQHF.

This chain joins TRBV9 and TRBJ2-3; the match to TRBD2 covers 10 bases. Trimming cost V 0 bases and J 3 bases; bases outside gene matches: 4. The germline V gene encodes CDR1 SGDLS and CDR2 YYNGEE. This CDR3 contains 16 residues. CDR3 sequence: CASSVGAGGQTDTQYF. DNA for the CDR3: TGTGCCAGCAGCGTAGGAGCGGGGGGGCAGACAGATACGCAGTATTTT.

V usage is TRBV6-5 and J usage is TRBJ2-5; weak D call: TRBD2 (6 bases). CDR3 size: 15 residues. CDR1 is MNHEY, CDR2 SVGAGI, per germline. Trimming left V 5 bases short and J 5 bases short, with 18 bases between. The CDR3 reads CASSPWRAGRETQYF. CDR3 nucleotide sequence: TGTGCCAGCAGTCCCTGGCGCGCGGGGAGGGAGACCCAGTACTTC.

This chain connects TRBV5-4 to TRBJ2-3; 11 nucleotides align to TRBD2. CDR3 length: 15 residues. Germline CDR1 is SGHNT and CDR2 is YYREEE (reference sequence). V lost 4 bases to trimming and J lost 6 bases; unmatched junction nucleotides: 7. This CDR3 reads CASSPTPSGGDTQYF. CDR3 DNA sequence: TGTGCCAGCAGCCCCACTCCTAGCGGGGGGGATACGCAGTATTTT. The whole variable domain, remainder taken from reference TRBV5-4 and TRBJ2-3, is ETGVTQSPTHLIKTRGQQVTLRCSSQSGHNTVSWYQQALGQGPQFIFQYYREEENGRGNFPPRFSGLQFPNYSSELNVNALELDDSALYLCASSPTPSGGDTQYFGPGTRLTVL.

The chain combines TRBV14 with TRBJ2-5; 8 bases agree with TRBD2. The junction had 8 bases not matched to a gene; V was cut back by 1 base and J by 4 bases. Germline V gene data show CDR1 as SGHDN and CDR2 as FVKESK. The CDR3 runs to 16 residues. Here the CDR3 reads CASSQVTGGLGETQYF. The CDR3 DNA reads as TGTGCCAGCAGCCAAGTGACGGGGGGGCTCGGAGAGACCCAGTACTTC.

A note on this clone: The junction departs from germline at one end; a sequencing error may be responsible. The chain is built from TRBV19 and TRBJ2-7, with D possibly matching TRBD2 (6 bases). The CDR3 loop spans 15 amino acids. From germline, CDR1 is LNHDA and CDR2 SQIVND (reference sequence). As DNA, the CDR3 is TGTGCCAGTAGTACCACCGACCCCGGGACTTCGCCAAGGAGGTTC. Its translation is CASSTTDPGTSPRRF.

This chain uses TRBV5-1 with TRBJ1-2; no reliable D call. The germline V gene has CDR1 SGHRS and CDR2 YFSETQ. This CDR3 spans 14 amino acids. V lost 0 bases and J lost 7, with 13 bases in between. The CDR3 here is CASSLVTSPGGYTF. The CDR3 nucleotides read TGCGCCAGCAGCTTGGTAACTTCACCAGGTGGCTACACCTTC.

J is TRBJ2-3 and V is TRBV18; 7 positions agree with TRBD1. V trimming: 2 bases; J trimming: 4 bases; junction bases outside the gene matches: 6. There are 15 residues in the CDR3. The germline V gene has CDR1 KGHSH and CDR2 LQKENI. CDR3 protein: CASSPRQGQSDTQYF. The CDR3 DNA reads as TGTGCCAGCTCACCAAGACAGGGTCAATCAGATACGCAGTATTTT.

This clone was counted a single time. The J gene is TRBJ1-1, the V gene TRBV7-2; weak D call: TRBD1 (5 bases). Germline V gives CDR1 SGHTA, CDR2 FQGNSA. V was clipped by 1 base and J by 0 bases, with 9 bases between them. The length of the CDR3 is 15 residues. CDR3 nucleotides: TGTGCCAGCAGCTTAGTTCCGGGGGTGAACACTGAAGCTTTCTTT. Translating gives CASSLVPGVNTEAFF.